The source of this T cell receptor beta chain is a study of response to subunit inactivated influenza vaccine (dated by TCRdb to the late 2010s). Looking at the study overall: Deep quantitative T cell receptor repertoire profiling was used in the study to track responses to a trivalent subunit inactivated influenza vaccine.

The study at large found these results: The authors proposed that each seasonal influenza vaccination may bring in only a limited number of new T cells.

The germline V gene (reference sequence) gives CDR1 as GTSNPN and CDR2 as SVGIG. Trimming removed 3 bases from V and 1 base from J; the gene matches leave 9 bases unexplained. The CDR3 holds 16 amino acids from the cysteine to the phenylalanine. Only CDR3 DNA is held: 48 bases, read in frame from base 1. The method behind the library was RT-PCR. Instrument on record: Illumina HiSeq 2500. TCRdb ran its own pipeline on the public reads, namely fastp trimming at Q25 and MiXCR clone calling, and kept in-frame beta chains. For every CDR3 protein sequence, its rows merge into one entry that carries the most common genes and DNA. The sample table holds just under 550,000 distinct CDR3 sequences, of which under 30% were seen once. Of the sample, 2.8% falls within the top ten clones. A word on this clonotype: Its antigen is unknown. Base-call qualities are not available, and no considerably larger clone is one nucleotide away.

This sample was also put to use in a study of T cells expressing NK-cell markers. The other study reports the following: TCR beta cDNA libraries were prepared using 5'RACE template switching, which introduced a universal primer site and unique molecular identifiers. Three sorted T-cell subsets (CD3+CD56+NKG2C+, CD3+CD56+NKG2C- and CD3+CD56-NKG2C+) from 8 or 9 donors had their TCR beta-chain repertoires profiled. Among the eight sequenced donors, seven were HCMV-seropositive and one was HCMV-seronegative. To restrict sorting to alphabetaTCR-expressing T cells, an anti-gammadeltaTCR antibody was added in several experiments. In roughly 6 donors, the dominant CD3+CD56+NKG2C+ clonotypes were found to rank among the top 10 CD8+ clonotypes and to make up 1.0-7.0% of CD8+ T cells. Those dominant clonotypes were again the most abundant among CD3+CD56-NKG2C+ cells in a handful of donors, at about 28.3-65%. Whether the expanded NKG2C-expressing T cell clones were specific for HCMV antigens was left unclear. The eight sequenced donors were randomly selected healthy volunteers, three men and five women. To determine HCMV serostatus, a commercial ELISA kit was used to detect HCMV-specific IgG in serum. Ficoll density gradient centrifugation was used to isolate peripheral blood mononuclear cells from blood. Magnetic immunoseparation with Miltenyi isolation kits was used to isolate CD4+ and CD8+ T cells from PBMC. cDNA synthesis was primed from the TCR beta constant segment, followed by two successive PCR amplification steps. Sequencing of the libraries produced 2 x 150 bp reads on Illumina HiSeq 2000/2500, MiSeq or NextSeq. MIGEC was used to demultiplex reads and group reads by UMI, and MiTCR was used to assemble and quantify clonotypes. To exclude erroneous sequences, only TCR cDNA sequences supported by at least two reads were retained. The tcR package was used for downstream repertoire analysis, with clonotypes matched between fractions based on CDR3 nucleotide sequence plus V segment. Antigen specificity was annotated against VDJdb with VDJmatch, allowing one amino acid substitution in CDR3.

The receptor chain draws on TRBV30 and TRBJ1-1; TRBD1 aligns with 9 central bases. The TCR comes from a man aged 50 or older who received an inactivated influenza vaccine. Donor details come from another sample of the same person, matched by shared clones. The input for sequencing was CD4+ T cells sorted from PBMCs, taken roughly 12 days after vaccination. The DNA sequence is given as TGTGCCTGGAGGGACAGGGGCACTGCGTGGAACACTGAAGCTTTCTTT. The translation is CAWRDRGTAWNTEAFF.